This T cell receptor (beta chain) was recorded in a study of T cells in Graves' hyperthyroidism and ophthalmopathy. The CDR3 is made up of 14 amino acids. V shed 4 bases and J shed 2 bases, with 13 bases lying between them. CDR1 and CDR2 from the germline V gene are SGDLS and YYNGEE. Amplification yielded TCR beta CDR3 regions, with RNA transcripts as the source. Initially, a first-round RT-PCR of the TCR CDR3 employed the HTBI primer set. From the multiplex PCR reads, TCRdb called clonotypes with MiXCR, one entry per CDR3 protein. The sample comprises about 840,000 distinct CDR3 sequences, 38% of which are singletons, and around 10% rests with the top ten.

J is TRBJ2-7 and V is TRBV9; D gene ambiguous. This TCR derives from a man between 18 and 29 years old with Graves' hyperthyroidism. Input material: blood. This CDR3 reads CASSRPQAPYEQYF. The DNA of the CDR3 is TGTGCCAGCAGCAGGCCTCAGGCCCCCTACGAGCAGTACTTC.